Here is one T cell receptor (beta chain) with its context. The antigen remains unidentified. The data are from a study of persistence of HIV-infected CD4 T cells. V was shortened by 0 bases and J by 5 bases, with 8 bases between the two germline ends. The germline CDR1 and CDR2 sequences are SGDLS and YYNGEE. This CDR3 is 14 amino acids long. The libraries were made with immunoSEQ version 4 in survey mode. Produced via immunoSEQ multiplex PCR; TCRdb's table is partial and in-frame only. Of some 37,000 clones detected, 75% to 90% appear once; the ten largest clones hold 0.85% to 1%. An overlapping HIV-1 Gag peptide pool stimulated these cells at about 0.94 ug/peptide/mL. Sorted nonresponding memory CD4+ T cells were CD40L-negative, CD69-negative, CD45RO-high.

This specimen was cultured CD4+ T cells from PBMCs, taken from a patient who received antiretroviral therapy. The V and J genes are TRBV9 and TRBJ2-2; D is uncertain. The clonotype was recovered from an adult with HIV. The donor label of this sample is uncertain. Here the CDR3 reads CASSVVQATGELFF. The CDR3 DNA reads TGTGCCAGCAGCGTAGTTCAGGCTACCGGGGAGCTGTTTTTT.